This is a list of T cell receptor beta chains from one sample in a study of early T cells in non-severe SARS-CoV-2 infection. Using its own MiXCR run on the 5' RACE reads, TCRdb lists one record per CDR3 protein. The sample lists 25,000 to 35,000 distinct CDR3 sequences; 5.7% were seen once. Source material: whole blood. Every receptor here comes from an adult who was a healthcare worker with PCR-confirmed SARS-CoV-2 infection or an uninfected control (not recorded which). The CDR3 runs from the conserved cysteine through the conserved F or W. A D gene is named only where the DNA matches it firmly. Size is omitted from some rows. Given values are once, few, many or a class for expanded clones.

TRBJ2-5 TRBV7-2 TRBD2 many CASSTGLDGETQYF TGTGCCAGCAGCACCGGACTAGACGGAGAGACCCAGTACTTC
TRBJ1-1 TRBV3-1 . . CASSLVGANTEAFF TGTGCCAGCAGCCTCGTAGGAGCGAACACTGAAGCTTTCTTT
TRBJ2-7 TRBV6-6 TRBD2 few CASGGASGVLPYEQYF TGTGCCAGCGGCGGGGCTAGCGGGGTCCTCCCCTACGAGCAGTACTTC
TRBJ2-1 TRBV11-2 TRBD2 few CASSSGTVVGTSGSGTPYNEQFF TGTGCCAGCAGCTCCGGGACTGTTGTCGGGACTAGCGGGAGTGGGACCCCCTACAATGAGCAGTTCTTC
TRBJ2-5 TRBV2 TRBD2 . CASSELAGGHETQYF TGTGCCAGCAGTGAACTAGCGGGAGGGCACGAGACCCAGTACTTC
TRBJ2-7 TRBV28 TRBD1 . CASSGTGPPHYEQYF TGTGCCAGCAGTGGGACAGGCCCGCCCCACTACGAGCAGTACTTC
TRBJ2-4 TRBV20-1 . many CSARDGRAGNIQYF TGCAGTGCTAGAGATGGCAGGGCTGGAAACATTCAGTACTTC
TRBJ2-1 TRBV19 . many CASSPSHNEQFF TGTGCCAGTAGTCCCTCGCACAATGAGCAGTTCTTC
TRBJ2-7 TRBV6-5 . many CASSYRHHYEQYF TGTGCCAGCAGTTACCGACACCACTACGAGCAGTACTTC
TRBJ2-7 TRBV28 TRBD2 few CASSVGTSSEQYF TGTGCCAGCAGTGTCGGGACTAGCTCCGAGCAGTACTTC
TRBJ1-1 TRBV7-2 . . CASSLNRVEAFF TGTGCCAGCAGCTTAAACAGGGTAGAAGCTTTCTTT
TRBJ2-3 TRBV11-2 . many CASLEGRSFTDTQYF TGTGCCAGCCTCGAAGGGCGATCATTCACAGATACGCAGTATTTT
TRBJ2-3 TRBV5-4 . . CASGLGATQYF TGTGCCAGCGGCTTAGGGGCTACGCAGTATTTT
TRBJ1-4 TRBV18 . few CASSPFGGFDEKLFF TGTGCCAGCTCACCATTCGGGGGATTCGATGAAAAACTGTTTTTT
TRBJ1-4 TRBV11-3 . many CASSFERGGVVEKLFF TGTGCCAGCAGCTTCGAAAGGGGGGGAGTTGTTGAAAAACTGTTTTTT
TRBJ2-1 TRBV11-3 TRBD2 many CASRKRTSGSDEQFF TGTGCCAGCAGAAAGAGGACTAGCGGGAGTGATGAGCAGTTCTTC